These 21 T cell receptor beta chains were sequenced from one sample in a study of early T cells in non-severe SARS-CoV-2 infection. TCRdb itself ran the 5' RACE reads through MiXCR, one entry per CDR3 protein. Here the sample spans under 70,000 distinct CDR3 sequences, 4.9% being singletons. The source material was whole blood. These receptor sequences come from an adult who was a healthcare worker with PCR-confirmed SARS-CoV-2 infection or an uninfected control (not recorded which).

This clonotype came up a few times. The chain couples TRBV6-5 to TRBJ2-3; weak D call: TRBD1 (6 bases). Trimming pared 0 bases from V and 1 base from J, leaving 14 bases between. Germline assignment: CDR1 MNHEY and CDR2 SVGAGI. This CDR3 comprises 17 residues. The CDR3 is CASSYSAGAGGTDTQYF. CDR3 DNA: TGTGCCAGCAGTTACTCCGCTGGGGCAGGGGGCACAGATACGCAGTATTTT.

The J gene is TRBJ2-1, the V gene TRBV19, with unresolved D. V lost 7 bases to trimming and J lost 0 bases, with 13 bases between them. Germline values: CDR1 LNHDA, CDR2 SQIVND (reference sequence). The CDR3 has 15 residues. The CDR3: CASTYHRSSYNEQFF. CDR3 nucleotide sequence: TGTGCCAGTACCTATCATAGGAGCTCCTACAATGAGCAGTTCTTC.

This clonotype was seen more than once but under ten times. This rearrangement joins TRBV27 to TRBJ2-7; possible D gene TRBD1, 6 bases. Germline CDR1 is MNHEY and CDR2 is SMNVEV (reference sequence). The CDR3 totals 14 residues. Trimming stripped 5 bases from V and 5 bases from J, with 16 bases between. The CDR3 loop reads CASSPGDPAHEQYF. CDR3 sequence (DNA): TGTGCCAGCAGTCCAGGGGACCCCGCACACGAGCAGTACTTC.

This clonotype was found many times. V usage is TRBV20-1 and J usage is TRBJ2-1; D not certain. Trimming shortened V by 5 bases and J by 5 bases, and 10 bases separated the two germline ends. The V gene's germline CDR1 is DFQATT and CDR2 SNEGSKA (reference sequence). This CDR3 spans 12 amino acids. The CDR3 is CSAQARNNEQFF. Here the CDR3 DNA reads TGCAGTGCTCAGGCCCGAAACAATGAGCAGTTCTTC.

The chain employs TRBV24-1 and TRBJ2-7; D gene ambiguous. V dropped 0 bases and J dropped 5 bases, with 7 bases sitting between them. This CDR3 has 13 residues. Germline CDR1 and CDR2: KGHDR and SFDVKD. The CDR3 DNA is TGTGCCACCAGTGATTTGTTTACGGACGAGCAGTACTTC. As protein: CATSDLFTDEQYF.

The rearrangement links TRBV7-8 to TRBJ1-5; D gene ambiguous. V was cut by 0 bases and J by 4 bases, with 7 bases left in between. Germline V gives CDR1 SGHVS, CDR2 FQNEAQ. The CDR3 length is 14 residues. CDR3 loop: CASSLAPENQPQHF. The CDR3 bases are TGTGCCAGCAGCTTAGCCCCGGAGAATCAGCCCCAGCATTTT.

This clonotype has ten or more counts. The chain carries TRBV7-2 and TRBJ1-6, with D tentatively TRBD1 (5 bases). Germline V CDR1 and CDR2: SGHTA, FQGNSA. The CDR3 length is 16 residues. Trimming took 1 base from V and 0 from J, leaving 7 bases between them. The CDR3 coding sequence is TGTGCCAGCAGCTTAGATGGGGGCTCCTATAATTCACCCCTCCACTTT. This encodes CASSLDGGSYNSPLHF.

This rearrangement joins TRBV6-6 to TRBJ2-7; weak D call: TRBD1 (5 bases). CDR3 length: 14 amino acids. Trimming pared 6 bases from V and 4 bases from J, leaving 16 bases between. Germline loops: CDR1 MNHNY, CDR2 SVGAGI (reference sequence). CDR3 residues: CASRTQGISYEQYF. The CDR3 region has the DNA TGTGCCAGCAGGACCCAGGGTATTAGTTACGAGCAGTACTTC.

This chain connects TRBV11-3 to TRBJ2-2; no clear D. This CDR3 is built from 15 residues. In germline, CDR1 is SGHNT, CDR2 YENEEA. V lost 8 bases to trimming and J lost 3 bases, with 16 bases between them. The CDR3 loop reads CASPPTQKDTGELFF. As DNA, the CDR3 is TGTGCCAGCCCCCCCACTCAAAAGGACACCGGGGAGCTGTTTTTT.

This clonotype was seen a handful of times. The rearrangement joins TRBV29-1 to TRBJ2-1; 9 bases line up with TRBD2. The germline gives CDR1 SQVTM, CDR2 ANQGSEA. V trimming: 6 bases; J trimming: 5 bases; junction bases outside the gene matches: 5. This CDR3 has 13 residues. CDR3 sequence reads: CSVPTSGHNEQFF. The CDR3 coding sequence is TGCAGCGTCCCGACTAGCGGTCACAATGAGCAGTTCTTC.

There are a few counts of this clonotype. In DNA form, the CDR3 reads TGCGCCAGCAGCTTGGACCAGAACGAGCAGTACTTC. Translation: CASSLDQNEQYF. This rearrangement joins TRBV5-1 to TRBJ2-7; D is uncertain. Deletions cut 0 bases from V and 5 bases from J, with 6 bases between. The CDR3 length is 12 residues. CDR1 is SGHRS, CDR2 YFSETQ, per germline.

The rearrangement links TRBV12-3 or TRBV12-4 to TRBJ2-5; possible D gene TRBD1, 5 bases. With 6 bases removed from V and 3 bases from J, the gap between germline ends came to 11 bases. CDR3 length equals 13 residues. This chain's CDR3 is CASSPDRKETQYF. The DNA of the CDR3 is TGTGCCAGCAGCCCCGACAGAAAAGAGACCCAGTACTTC.

This clonotype occurred many times. The chain uses TRBV20-1 and TRBJ1-5; D might be TRBD1 (5 bases). V shed 5 bases and J shed 7 bases, with 21 bases lying between them. This CDR3 has 15 residues. CDR1 is DFQATT and CDR2 is SNEGSKA in the germline V gene (reference sequence). The DNA for the CDR3 is TGCAGTGCTTGGGGCCTCAGTTTGAGTGGGCAGCCCCAGCATTTT. Its translation: CSAWGLSLSGQPQHF.

This clonotype was observed many times. This sequence joins TRBV29-1 and TRBJ2-1; 9 nucleotides agree with TRBD2. V lost 7 bases to trimming and J lost 9 bases; unmatched junction nucleotides: 4. This CDR3 is 11 amino acids long. CDR1 SQVTM and CDR2 ANQGSEA come from the germline V gene. The CDR3 here is CSGGSGGEQFF. The DNA of the CDR3 is TGCAGCGGAGGTAGCGGGGGTGAGCAGTTCTTC.

This clonotype has a count of ten or more. This CDR3 is CASRGTGTSGSTDTQYF. The CDR3 nucleotides are TGCGCCAGCAGGGGGACAGGGACTAGCGGAAGCACAGATACGCAGTATTTT. This sequence joins TRBV10-2 and TRBJ2-3; 11 nucleotides line up with TRBD2. V lost 6 bases to trimming and J lost 0 bases; unmatched junction nucleotides: 8. The CDR3 consists of 17 residues. CDR1 and CDR2 from the germline V gene are WSHSY and SAAADI.

This clonotype was seen many times. The J gene is TRBJ2-2, the V gene TRBV7-9; D call uncertain. Germline CDR1 SEHNR, CDR2 FQNEAQ (reference sequence). The CDR3 loop spans 12 amino acids. The V gene lost 11 bases and the J gene lost 3 bases, with 10 bases spanning the gap. The CDR3 reads CARRLDTGELFF. CDR3 bases: TGTGCCCGCCGGTTGGACACCGGGGAGCTGTTTTTT.

The chain couples TRBV6-5 to TRBJ1-2; D is unclear. CDR1 is MNHEY and CDR2 is SVGAGI in the germline V gene. This CDR3 is built from 13 residues. V was trimmed by 2 bases and J by 3 bases, leaving 7 bases between them. The CDR3 bases are TGTGCCAGCAGTTACATGGGGTACTATGGCTACACCTTC. This gives the protein CASSYMGYYGYTF.

This clonotype was counted only a few times. The V gene is TRBV5-4, the J gene TRBJ2-5, with TRBD1 matching over 9 bases. This CDR3 region has 15 residues. With 4 bases clipped from V and 5 bases from J, the junction kept 9 bases outside the gene matches. Germline V gene sequence: CDR1 SGHNT, CDR2 YYREEE (reference sequence). The CDR3 reads CASSGLDTGGETQYF. The CDR3 DNA sequence: TGTGCCAGCAGCGGGTTAGATACAGGGGGCGAGACCCAGTACTTC.

V gene TRBV7-8 combines with J gene TRBJ1-4; 9 positions agree with TRBD1. The CDR3 has 15 amino acids. The junction had 9 bases not matched to a gene; V was cut back by 3 bases and J by 10 bases. The germline gives CDR1 SGHVS, CDR2 FQNEAQ. CDR3 DNA: TGTGCCAGCAGCTTGGAGGACAGGGGCCGGGGAAAACTGTTTTTT. Translating it yields CASSLEDRGRGKLFF. Drawing the rest from reference TRBV7-8 and TRBJ1-4, the complete variable domain is GAGVSQSPRYKVAKRGQDVALRCDPISGHVSLFWYQQALGQGPEFLTYFQNEAQLDKSGLPSDRFFAERPEGSVSTLKIQRTQQEDSAVYLCASSLEDRGRGKLFFGSGTQLSVL.

This clonotype was detected ten times or more. V gene TRBV6-1 combines with J gene TRBJ1-5; the D gene is possibly TRBD1 (5 bases). V was clipped by 3 bases and J by 7 bases, with 16 bases between them. The CDR3 covers 15 residues. Germline-derived CDR1 and CDR2 are MNHNS and SASEGT. In nucleotides, the CDR3 is TGTGCCAGCAGTGATTGGGGGGGATCTGTGCAGCCCCAGCATTTT. Protein sequence: CASSDWGGSVQPQHF.

This clonotype was counted only a few times. This chain links TRBV3-1 with TRBJ1-1; D not resolved. There are 17 residues in the CDR3. Germline values: CDR1 LGHDT, CDR2 YNNKEL (reference sequence). Trimming removed 0 bases at V and 0 bases at J, with 14 bases between. The CDR3 region has the DNA TGTGCCAGCAGCCAAGATTCCTGGGCAACGATGAACACTGAAGCTTTCTTT. Amino acids: CASSQDSWATMNTEAFF.